Given below is one TCR beta chain in context. Its target is unknown. The ends were cut back, 2 bases at V and 2 bases at J, with 11 bases in the middle. The CDR3 has 15 amino acids. Germline loops: CDR1 SGHAT, CDR2 FQDESV (reference sequence). From the PCR reads, TCRdb called clonotypes with MiXCR, one entry per CDR3 protein. This repertoire shows approximately 630,000 distinct CDR3 sequences, approximately 24% found once; its top ten account for about 0.81%. The sample originates from a study of molecular identifiers for immune sequencing clone quantification. The authors sorted naive CD8 T cells as CD8+CD4-CCR7+CD45RA+. Study-wide results and caveats: For effector cells, clones above 20 RNA copies held over 99% of molecules; for naive cells, under 1%. Jurkat TCR RNA that was spiked in from one cell was reportedly detectable among one million naive cells.

The sample was naive CD8+ T cells from blood, with Jurkat cell RNA spiked in. The subset: FACS-sorted CD8+CD4-CCR7+CD45RA+ naive T cells. This TCR came from a human donor in good health. Some libraries in this study had Jurkat cell RNA spiked in. V is TRBV11-1 and J is TRBJ2-3; D unclear. The CDR3 region is CASSLWKGSTDTQYF. The CDR3 bases are TGTGCCAGCAGCTTATGGAAGGGCTCCACAGATACGCAGTATTTT.